This T cell receptor beta chain emerged from a study of early stage breast cancer tumors. Looking at the study overall: About 80% of the 16 invasive tumors were ER+, PR+ and HER2-. Whole-study results and caveats: Compared with adjacent normal breast, tumors showed approximately 2.5-fold denser, more clonal T cells. Commonly generated sequences made up most enriched TCRB sequences shared between patients.

The assay was immunoSEQ multiplex PCR, and TCRdb's table has in-frame clones only and misses some. The data contain tens of thousands of clones, over 70% of them singletons. Trimming shortened V by 3 bases and J by 7 bases, and 12 bases separated the two germline ends. Germline lookup yields CDR1 LGHNA and CDR2 YNFKEQ. This CDR3 spans 14 amino acids. About this clone itself: Antigen: not known.

J is TRBJ1-4 and V is TRBV4-2; a possible D gene is TRBD1 (5 bases). This clonotype was obtained from a person in their sixties or seventies with breast cancer. The sample taken for sequencing was blood. The CDR3 DNA reads as TGTGCCAGCAGCCATCCAGGGAGGATTGAAAAACTGTTTTTT. Its protein product is CASSHPGRIEKLFF.